This T cell receptor (beta chain) was sequenced during a study of shared clonotypes between healthy human individuals. The CDR3 loop spans 15 amino acids. CDR1 and CDR2 (germline): SEHNR, FQNEAQ (reference sequence). Trimming shortened V by 5 bases and J by 8 bases, and 16 bases separated the two germline ends. The table came from immunoSEQ multiplex PCR; TCRdb's copy has only in-frame clones and leaves some out. The data contain about 2.4 million clones, around nine tenths of them singletons. Sequenced material: naive CD4+ T cells sorted from blood. Indicated subset: CD45RA+ positively selected. The rearrangement links TRBV7-9 to TRBJ1-6; D perhaps matches TRBD1 (5 bases). The source is a man aged 18 to 30 in good health. CDR3 region: CASSRAGTQYSPLHF. DNA for the CDR3: TGTGCCAGCAGCCGAGCCGGGACCCAATATTCACCCCTCCACTTT.